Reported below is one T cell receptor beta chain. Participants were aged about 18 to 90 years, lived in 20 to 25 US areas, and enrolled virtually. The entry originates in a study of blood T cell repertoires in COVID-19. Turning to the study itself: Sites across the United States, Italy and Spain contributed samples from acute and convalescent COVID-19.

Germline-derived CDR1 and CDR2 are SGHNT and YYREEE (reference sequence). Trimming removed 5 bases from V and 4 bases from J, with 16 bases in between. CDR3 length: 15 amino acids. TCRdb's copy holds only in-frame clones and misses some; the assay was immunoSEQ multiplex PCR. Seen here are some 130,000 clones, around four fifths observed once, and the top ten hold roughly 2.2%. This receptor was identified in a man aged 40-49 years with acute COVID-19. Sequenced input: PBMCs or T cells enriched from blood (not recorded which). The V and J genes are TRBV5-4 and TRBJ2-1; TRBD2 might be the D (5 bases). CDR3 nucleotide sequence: TGTGCCAGCAGTCGGTCAAGCGGAGCTTACAATGAGCAGTTCTTC. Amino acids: CASSRSSGAYNEQFF.